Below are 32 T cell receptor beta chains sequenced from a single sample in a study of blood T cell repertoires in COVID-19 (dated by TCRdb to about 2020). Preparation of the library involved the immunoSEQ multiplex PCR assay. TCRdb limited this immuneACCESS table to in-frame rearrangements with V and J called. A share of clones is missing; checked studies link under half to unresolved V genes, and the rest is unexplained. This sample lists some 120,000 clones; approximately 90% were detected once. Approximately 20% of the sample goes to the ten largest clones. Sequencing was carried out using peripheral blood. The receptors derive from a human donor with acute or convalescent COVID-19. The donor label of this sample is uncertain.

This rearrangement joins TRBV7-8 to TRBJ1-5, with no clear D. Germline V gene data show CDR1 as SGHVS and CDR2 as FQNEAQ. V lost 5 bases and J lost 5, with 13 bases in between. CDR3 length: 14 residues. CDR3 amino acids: CASSLSGGYQPQHF. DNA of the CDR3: TGTGCCAGCAGCCTCTCGGGCGGGTATCAGCCCCAGCATTTT.

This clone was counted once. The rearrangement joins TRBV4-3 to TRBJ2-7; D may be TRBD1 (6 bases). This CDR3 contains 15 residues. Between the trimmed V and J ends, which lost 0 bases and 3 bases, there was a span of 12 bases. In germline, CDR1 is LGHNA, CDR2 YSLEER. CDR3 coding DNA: TGCGCCAGCAGCCAAGAGGCACAGGGACGCTACGAGCAGTACTTC. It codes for CASSQEAQGRYEQYF.

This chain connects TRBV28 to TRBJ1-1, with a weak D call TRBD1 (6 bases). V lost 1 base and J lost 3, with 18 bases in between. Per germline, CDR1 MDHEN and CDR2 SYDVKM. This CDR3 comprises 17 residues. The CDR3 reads CASSLLGGRGPDTEAFF. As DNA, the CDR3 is TGTGCCAGCAGTTTATTGGGGGGGCGGGGGCCGGACACTGAAGCTTTCTTT.

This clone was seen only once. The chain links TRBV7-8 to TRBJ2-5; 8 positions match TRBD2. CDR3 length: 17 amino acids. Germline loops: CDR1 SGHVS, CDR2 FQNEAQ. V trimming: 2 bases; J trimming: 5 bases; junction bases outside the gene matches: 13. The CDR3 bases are TGTGCCAGCAGCTTAAAAGGGTCGGGGGGGCCTTTGGAGACCCAGTACTTC. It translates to CASSLKGSGGPLETQYF.

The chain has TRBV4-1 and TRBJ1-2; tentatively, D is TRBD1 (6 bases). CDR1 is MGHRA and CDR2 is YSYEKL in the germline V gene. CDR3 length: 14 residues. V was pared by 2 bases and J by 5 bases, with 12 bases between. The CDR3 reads CASSQLRGGYGYTF. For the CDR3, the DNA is TGCGCCAGCAGCCAACTCAGGGGCGGTTATGGCTACACCTTC.

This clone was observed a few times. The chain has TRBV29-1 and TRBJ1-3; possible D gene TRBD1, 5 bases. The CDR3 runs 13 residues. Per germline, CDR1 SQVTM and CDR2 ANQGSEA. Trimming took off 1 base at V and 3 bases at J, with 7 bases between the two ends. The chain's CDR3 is CSVEVDSGNTIYF. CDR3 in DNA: TGCAGCGTTGAAGTTGACAGTGGAAACACCATATATTTT.

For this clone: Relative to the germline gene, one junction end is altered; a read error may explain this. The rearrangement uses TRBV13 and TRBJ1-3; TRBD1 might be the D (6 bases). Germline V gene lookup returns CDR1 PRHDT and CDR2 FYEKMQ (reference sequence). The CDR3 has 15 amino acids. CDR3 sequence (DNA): TGTGCCAGCAGCCTAGGACAGATGACTGGAAACACCATATATTTT. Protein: CASSLGQMTGNTIYF.

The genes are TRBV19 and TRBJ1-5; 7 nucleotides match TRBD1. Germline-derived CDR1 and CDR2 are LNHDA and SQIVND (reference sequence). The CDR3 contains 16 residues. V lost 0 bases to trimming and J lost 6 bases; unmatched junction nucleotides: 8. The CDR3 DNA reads TGTGCCAGTAGTATAGAAGGAGGGGGCGCGAGTCAGCCCCAGCATTTT. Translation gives CASSIEGGGASQPQHF.

The CDR3 DNA reads TGTGCCAGCAGTTTGGGGGCCATCGGATATGGCTACACCTTC. Translating it yields CASSLGAIGYGYTF. The chain recombines TRBV28 with TRBJ1-2; D possibly corresponds to TRBD1 (6 bases). The CDR3 consists of 14 residues. Germline lookup yields CDR1 MDHEN and CDR2 SYDVKM. The V end was cut by 3 bases, the J end by 5 bases, with 13 bases between.

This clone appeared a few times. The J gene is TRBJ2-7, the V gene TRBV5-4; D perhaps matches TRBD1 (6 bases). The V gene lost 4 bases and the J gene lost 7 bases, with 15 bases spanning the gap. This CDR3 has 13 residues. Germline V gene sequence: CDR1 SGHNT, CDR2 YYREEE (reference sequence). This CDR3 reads CASSADRLREQYF. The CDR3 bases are TGTGCCAGCAGCGCCGACAGGTTACGAGAGCAGTACTTC.

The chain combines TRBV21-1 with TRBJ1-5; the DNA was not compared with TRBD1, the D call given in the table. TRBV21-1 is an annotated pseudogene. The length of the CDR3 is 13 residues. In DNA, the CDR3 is TGTGCCAGCAGCAAAGGGGGGCAACAGCCCCAGCATTTT. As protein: CASSKGGQQPQHF.

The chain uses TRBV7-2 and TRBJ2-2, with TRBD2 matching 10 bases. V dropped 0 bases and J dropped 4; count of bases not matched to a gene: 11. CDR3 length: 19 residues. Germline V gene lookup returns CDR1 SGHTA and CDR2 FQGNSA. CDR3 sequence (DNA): TGTGCCAGCAGCTTAGCGGGGATGTCCGGACTAGCGGTCACCGGGGAGCTGTTTTTT. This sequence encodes CASSLAGMSGLAVTGELFF.

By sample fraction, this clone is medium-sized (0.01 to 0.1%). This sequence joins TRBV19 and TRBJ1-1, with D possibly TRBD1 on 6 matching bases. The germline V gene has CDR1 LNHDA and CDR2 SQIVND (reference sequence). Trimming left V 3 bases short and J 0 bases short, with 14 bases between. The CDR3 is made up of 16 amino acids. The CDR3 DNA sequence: TGTGCCAGTAGTATCACGACAGGCCAGATGAACACTGAAGCTTTCTTT. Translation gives CASSITTGQMNTEAFF.

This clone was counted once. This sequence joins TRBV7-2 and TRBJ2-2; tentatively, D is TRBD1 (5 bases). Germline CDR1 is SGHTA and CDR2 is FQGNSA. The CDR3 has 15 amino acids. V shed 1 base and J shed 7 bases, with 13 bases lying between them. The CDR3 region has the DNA TGTGCCAGCAGCTTAGTAGGCCAGGGAAACGGGGAGCTGTTTTTT. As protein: CASSLVGQGNGELFF.

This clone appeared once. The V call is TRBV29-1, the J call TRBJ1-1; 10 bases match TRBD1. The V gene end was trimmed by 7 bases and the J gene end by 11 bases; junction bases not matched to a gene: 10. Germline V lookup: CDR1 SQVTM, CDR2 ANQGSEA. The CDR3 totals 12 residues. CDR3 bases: TGCAGCGGTGGAACCGGGACAGGGGACGCTTTCTTT. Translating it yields CSGGTGTGDAFF.

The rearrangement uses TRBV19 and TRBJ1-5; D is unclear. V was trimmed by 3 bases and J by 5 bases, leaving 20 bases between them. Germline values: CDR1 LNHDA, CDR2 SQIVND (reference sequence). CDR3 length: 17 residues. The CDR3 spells CASSIPSEGPPDQPQHF. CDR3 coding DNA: TGTGCCAGTAGTATTCCCTCGGAGGGCCCGCCAGATCAGCCCCAGCATTTT. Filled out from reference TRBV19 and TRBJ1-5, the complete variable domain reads DGGITQSPKYLFRKEGQNVTLSCEQNLNHDAMYWYRQDPGQGLRLIYYSQIVNDFQKGDIAEGYSVSREKKESFPLTVTSAQKNPTAFYLCASSIPSEGPPDQPQHFGDGTRLSIL.

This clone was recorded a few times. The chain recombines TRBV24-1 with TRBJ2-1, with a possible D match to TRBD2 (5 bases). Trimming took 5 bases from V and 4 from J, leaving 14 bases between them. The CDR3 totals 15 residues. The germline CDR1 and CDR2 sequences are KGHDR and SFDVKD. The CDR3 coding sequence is TGTGCCACCAGTGCGACTCCCGCGGGTTACAATGAGCAGTTCTTC. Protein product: CATSATPAGYNEQFF.

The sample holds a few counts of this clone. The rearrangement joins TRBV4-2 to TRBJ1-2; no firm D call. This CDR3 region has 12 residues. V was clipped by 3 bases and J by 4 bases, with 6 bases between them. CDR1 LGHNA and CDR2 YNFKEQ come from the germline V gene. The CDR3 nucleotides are TGTGCCAGCAGCCAGTCACTCTATGGCTACACCTTC. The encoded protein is CASSQSLYGYTF.

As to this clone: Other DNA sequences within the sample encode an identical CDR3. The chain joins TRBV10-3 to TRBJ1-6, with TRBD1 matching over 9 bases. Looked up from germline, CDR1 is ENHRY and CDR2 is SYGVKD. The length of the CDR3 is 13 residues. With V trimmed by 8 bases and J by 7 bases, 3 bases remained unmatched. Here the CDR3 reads CAIQGQGNSPLHF. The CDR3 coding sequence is TGTGCCATCCAGGGACAGGGAAATTCACCCCTCCACTTT.

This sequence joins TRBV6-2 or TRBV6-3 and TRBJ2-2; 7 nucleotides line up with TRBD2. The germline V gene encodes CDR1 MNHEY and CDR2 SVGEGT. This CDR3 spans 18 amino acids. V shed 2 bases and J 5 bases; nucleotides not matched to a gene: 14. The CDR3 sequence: CASSYPGRGGSVTGELFF. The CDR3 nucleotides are TGTGCCAGCAGTTACCCCGGTCGTGGCGGGAGTGTTACCGGGGAGCTGTTTTTT.

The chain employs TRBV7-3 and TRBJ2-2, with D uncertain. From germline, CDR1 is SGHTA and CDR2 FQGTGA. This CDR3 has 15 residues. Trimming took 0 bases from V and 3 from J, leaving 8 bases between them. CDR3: CASSLTFADTGELFF. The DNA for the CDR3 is TGTGCCAGCAGCTTAACGTTTGCAGACACCGGGGAGCTGTTTTTT.

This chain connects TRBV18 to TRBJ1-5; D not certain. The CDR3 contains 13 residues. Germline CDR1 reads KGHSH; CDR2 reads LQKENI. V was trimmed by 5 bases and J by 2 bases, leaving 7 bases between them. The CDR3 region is CASSGEGNQPQHF. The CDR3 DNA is TGTGCCAGCTCAGGGGAGGGCAATCAGCCCCAGCATTTT. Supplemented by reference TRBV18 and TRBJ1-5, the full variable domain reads NAGVMQNPRHLVRRRGQEARLRCSPMKGHSHVYWYRQLPEEGLKFMVYLQKENIIDESGMPKERFSAEFPKEGPSILRIQQVVRGDSAAYFCASSGEGNQPQHFGDGTRLSIL.

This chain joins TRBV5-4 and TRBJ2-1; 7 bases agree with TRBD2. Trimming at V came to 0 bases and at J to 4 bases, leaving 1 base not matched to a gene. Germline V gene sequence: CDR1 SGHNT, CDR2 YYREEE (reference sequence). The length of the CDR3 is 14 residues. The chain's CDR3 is CASSLASGYNEQFF. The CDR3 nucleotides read TGTGCCAGCAGCTTGGCTAGCGGTTACAATGAGCAGTTCTTC.

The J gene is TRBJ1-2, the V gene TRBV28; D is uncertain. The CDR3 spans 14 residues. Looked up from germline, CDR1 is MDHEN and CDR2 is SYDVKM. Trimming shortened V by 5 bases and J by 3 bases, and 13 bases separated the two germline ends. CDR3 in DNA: TGTGCCAGCAGTGCCGCACAGCTCGACTATGGCTACACCTTC. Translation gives CASSAAQLDYGYTF.

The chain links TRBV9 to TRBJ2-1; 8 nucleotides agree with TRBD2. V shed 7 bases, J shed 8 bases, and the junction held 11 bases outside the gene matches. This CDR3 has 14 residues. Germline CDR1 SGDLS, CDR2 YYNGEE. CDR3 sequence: CASGGTRSEDEQFF. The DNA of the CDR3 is TGTGCCAGCGGAGGGACTAGGTCGGAGGATGAGCAGTTCTTC.

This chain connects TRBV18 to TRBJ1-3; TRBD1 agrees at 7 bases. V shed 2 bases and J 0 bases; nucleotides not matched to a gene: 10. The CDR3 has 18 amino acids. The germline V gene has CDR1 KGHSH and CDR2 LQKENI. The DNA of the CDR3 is TGTGCCAGCTCACCAAACTCCGGGACAGCCAGCTCTGGAAACACCATATATTTT. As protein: CASSPNSGTASSGNTIYF.

As DNA, the CDR3 is TGTGCCAGCAGTCTCCGGGACAGGGCTGACTATGGCTACACCTTC. Its translation is CASSLRDRADYGYTF. This sequence joins TRBV28 and TRBJ1-2; TRBD1 matches at 9 bases. This CDR3 comprises 15 residues. The ends lost 5 bases at V and 3 bases at J; junction bases unmatched: 7. Germline CDR1 reads MDHEN; CDR2 reads SYDVKM.

The CDR3 sequence is CASSFESSADTQYF. The CDR3, as DNA: TGTGCCAGCAGCTTCGAGTCTAGCGCAGATACGCAGTATTTT. The rearrangement links TRBV5-4 to TRBJ2-3; the D gene is possibly TRBD2 (6 bases). V gave up 2 bases and J gave up 4 bases, with 11 bases separating them. The germline CDR1 and CDR2 sequences are SGHNT and YYREEE (reference sequence). The CDR3 has 14 amino acids.

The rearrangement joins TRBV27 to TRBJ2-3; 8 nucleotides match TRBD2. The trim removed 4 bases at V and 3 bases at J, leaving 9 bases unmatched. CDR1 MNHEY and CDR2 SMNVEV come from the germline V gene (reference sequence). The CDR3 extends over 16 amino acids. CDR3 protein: CASSSPPAGGTDTQYF. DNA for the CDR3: TGTGCCAGCAGTTCCCCTCCCGCGGGAGGTACAGATACGCAGTATTTT.

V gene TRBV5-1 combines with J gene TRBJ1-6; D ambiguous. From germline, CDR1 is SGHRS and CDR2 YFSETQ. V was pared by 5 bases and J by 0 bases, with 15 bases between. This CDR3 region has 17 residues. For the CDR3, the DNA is TGCGCCAGCAGGATAACTCCCCGGAGCTCCTATAATTCACCCCTCCACTTT. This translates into CASRITPRSSYNSPLHF.

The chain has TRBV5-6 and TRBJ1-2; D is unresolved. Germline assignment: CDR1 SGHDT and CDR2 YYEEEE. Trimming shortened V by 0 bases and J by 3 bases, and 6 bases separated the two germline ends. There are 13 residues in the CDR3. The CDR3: CASSLDRYYGYTF. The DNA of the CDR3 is TGTGCCAGCAGCTTGGACAGATACTATGGCTACACCTTC. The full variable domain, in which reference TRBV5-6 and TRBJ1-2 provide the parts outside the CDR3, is DAGVTQSPTHLIKTRGQQVTLRCSPKSGHDTVSWYQQALGQGPQFIFQYYEEEERQRGNFPDRFSGHQFPNYSSELNVNALLLGDSALYLCASSLDRYYGYTFGSGTRLTVV.

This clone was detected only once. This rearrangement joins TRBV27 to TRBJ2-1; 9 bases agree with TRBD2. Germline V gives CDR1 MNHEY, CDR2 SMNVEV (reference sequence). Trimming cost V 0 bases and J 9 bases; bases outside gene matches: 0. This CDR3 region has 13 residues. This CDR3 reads CASSLSAGGEQFF. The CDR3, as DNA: TGTGCCAGCAGTTTATCAGCGGGGGGTGAGCAGTTCTTC.